A single sample gave rise to the 25 T cell receptor beta chains below, sequenced in a study of blood T cell repertoires in COVID-19. The method was immunoSEQ multiplex PCR; TCRdb's version includes in-frame clones alone and lacks a portion of them. This table holds approximately 250,000 clones, 75% to 90% found once. Sample: peripheral blood. These receptors all stem from a man younger than 40 with active or convalescent COVID-19.

The chain links TRBV25-1 to TRBJ2-3; possibly TRBD2 for D (7 bases). Trimming removed 6 bases from V and 2 bases from J, with 15 bases in between. CDR1 MGHDK and CDR2 SYGVNS come from the germline V gene. This CDR3 is 15 amino acids long. For the CDR3, the DNA is TGTGCCAGCAGCCACGGGCGGGGGCACACAGATACGCAGTATTTT. The encoded protein is CASSHGRGHTDTQYF.

This rearrangement joins TRBV7-2 to TRBJ1-1; TRBD1 might be the D (5 bases). Per germline, CDR1 SGHTA and CDR2 FQGNSA. V gave up 0 bases and J gave up 0 bases, with 8 bases separating them. The CDR3 contains 15 residues. The CDR3 sequence is CASSLAKGMNTEAFF. The CDR3 region has the DNA TGTGCCAGCAGCTTAGCGAAGGGGATGAACACTGAAGCTTTCTTT. The full variable domain, its missing parts supplied by reference TRBV7-2 and TRBJ1-1, is GAGVSQSPSNKVTEKGKDVELRCDPISGHTALYWYRQSLGQGLEFLIYFQGNSAPDKSGLPSDRFSAERTGGSVSTLTIQRTQQEDSAVYLCASSLAKGMNTEAFFGQGTRLTVV.

V and J are TRBV2 and TRBJ2-1, with 9 bases fitting TRBD1. V lost 5 bases, J lost 4 bases, and 3 bases stayed unmatched. The germline gives CDR1 SNHLY, CDR2 FYNNEI. The CDR3 is 14 amino acids. The CDR3 protein is CASSWDRAYNEQFF. CDR3 in DNA: TGTGCCAGCAGTTGGGACAGGGCTTACAATGAGCAGTTCTTC.

This chain connects TRBV12-3 or TRBV12-4 to TRBJ2-5; 7 bases line up with TRBD1. The CDR3 loop spans 13 amino acids. J lost 5 bases, V lost 6 bases, and 6 bases had no gene match. The CDR3 nucleotides are TGTGCCAGCAGCATGGGACAGTTGGAGACCCAGTACTTC. This sequence encodes CASSMGQLETQYF.

This chain uses TRBV19 with TRBJ2-3, with a weak D call TRBD2 (5 bases). Germline V lookup: CDR1 LNHDA, CDR2 SQIVND (reference sequence). The CDR3 consists of 15 residues. The ends were cut back, 5 bases at V and 1 base at J, with 13 bases in the middle. In DNA, the CDR3 is TGTGCCAGTAGTCCGGGCGGGCTTGGCACAGATACGCAGTATTTT. Amino acids: CASSPGGLGTDTQYF. Filled out from reference TRBV19 and TRBJ2-3, the complete variable domain reads DGGITQSPKYLFRKEGQNVTLSCEQNLNHDAMYWYRQDPGQGLRLIYYSQIVNDFQKGDIAEGYSVSREKKESFPLTVTSAQKNPTAFYLCASSPGGLGTDTQYFGPGTRLTVL.

This clone was found once. The genes are TRBV7-8 and TRBJ2-1; the match to TRBD2 covers 7 bases. V was pared by 10 bases and J by 5 bases, with 11 bases of the junction left unmatched. The CDR3 loop spans 14 amino acids. Germline V gene data show CDR1 as SGHVS and CDR2 as FQNEAQ. CDR3 sequence (DNA): TGTGCCACCAGGCAACGGGGGGTAAACAATGAGCAGTTCTTC. Protein product: CATRQRGVNNEQFF.

The chain links TRBV10-2 to TRBJ2-1; 9 positions agree with TRBD2. This CDR3 is built from 16 residues. V lost 5 bases to trimming and J lost 2 bases; unmatched junction nucleotides: 7. Germline V lookup: CDR1 WSHSY, CDR2 SAAADI. The CDR3 here is CASSPEVAGAYNEQFF. CDR3 nucleotides: TGCGCCAGCAGTCCCGAAGTAGCGGGGGCCTACAATGAGCAGTTCTTC.

The chain couples TRBV3-1 (or the pseudogene TRBV3-2) to TRBJ2-4, with D possibly TRBD2 on 6 matching bases. CDR3 length: 16 residues. V was cut by 4 bases and J by 0 bases, with 13 bases left in between. The germline V gene encodes CDR1 LGHDT and CDR2 YNNKEL (reference sequence). CDR3 DNA sequence: TGTGCCAGCAGCCCCACGGGAGAACTAGCCAAAAACATTCAGTACTTC. This translates into CASSPTGELAKNIQYF.

The chain employs TRBV19 and TRBJ1-2; no clear D. Germline V lookup: CDR1 LNHDA, CDR2 SQIVND (reference sequence). CDR3 size: 15 residues. V was clipped by 4 bases and J by 2 bases, with 14 bases between them. CDR3 sequence: CASSNTYPPNYGYTF. As DNA, the CDR3 is TGTGCCAGTAGTAACACGTACCCACCAAACTATGGCTACACCTTC.

The gene calls are TRBV18 and TRBJ1-1; D ambiguous. Germline V gene sequence: CDR1 KGHSH, CDR2 LQKENI. This CDR3 region has 14 residues. V shed 3 bases and J shed 1 base, with 9 bases lying between them. The CDR3, as DNA: TGTGCCAGCTCACCGACTATTCAGAACACTGAAGCTTTCTTT. Amino acids: CASSPTIQNTEAFF.

The CDR3 DNA is TGTGCCAGCAGCGTAGCTCCCAGCGGGGGGGTAAACAATGAGCAGTTCTTC. This gives the protein CASSVAPSGGVNNEQFF. The chain employs TRBV9 and TRBJ2-1, with 10 bases identical to TRBD2. J was trimmed by 5 bases and V by 0 bases; bases with no gene match: 8. The germline CDR1 and CDR2 sequences are SGDLS and YYNGEE. This CDR3 spans 17 amino acids.

The gene calls are TRBV4-1 and TRBJ2-7; 10 bases agree with TRBD1. The CDR3 totals 14 residues. Germline CDR1 and CDR2: MGHRA and YSYEKL. V lost 6 bases and J lost 7; bases outside the gene matches: 9. The CDR3 DNA follows: TGCGCCAGCAGGGGGACAGGGGTCGCCGGGGAGCAGTACTTC. Protein product: CASRGTGVAGEQYF.

V is TRBV4-3 and J is TRBJ1-5; D not resolved. The CDR3 is 14 residues long. V lost 1 base and J lost 4, with 8 bases in between. Germline V gene sequence: CDR1 LGHNA, CDR2 YSLEER. This CDR3 reads CASSQVSGNQPQHF. The CDR3 DNA is TGCGCCAGCAGCCAAGTCTCGGGGAATCAGCCCCAGCATTTT.

The chain combines TRBV4-3 with TRBJ2-7, with D maybe TRBD1 (5 bases). The CDR3 runs to 15 residues. Deletions cut 0 bases from V and 3 bases from J, with 12 bases between. The germline V gene encodes CDR1 LGHNA and CDR2 YSLEER. The CDR3 DNA sequence: TGCGCCAGCAGCCAAGATCCAGGGTCCATCTACGAGCAGTACTTC. It encodes CASSQDPGSIYEQYF.

The gene calls are TRBV30 and TRBJ2-7, with D uncertain. Germline V gives CDR1 GTSNPN, CDR2 SVGIG (reference sequence). V gave up 2 bases and J gave up 6 bases, with 11 bases separating them. CDR3 length: 12 amino acids. The CDR3 loop reads CAWSPTHVEQYF. CDR3 sequence (DNA): TGTGCCTGGAGTCCTACCCACGTCGAGCAGTACTTC. Full variable domain (outside the CDR3, taken from reference TRBV30 and TRBJ2-7): SQTIHQWPATLVQPVGSPLSLECTVEGTSNPNLYWYRQAAGRGLQLLFYSVGIGQISSEVPQNLSASRPQDRQFILSSKKLLLSDSGFYLCAWSPTHVEQYFGPGTRLTVT.

This clone was seen only once. The chain couples TRBV11-1 to TRBJ1-1; D possibly corresponds to TRBD1 (5 bases). Germline CDR1 and CDR2: SGHAT and FQDESV (reference sequence). This CDR3 is built from 14 residues. Trimming pared 5 bases from V and 5 bases from J, leaving 15 bases between. The DNA of the CDR3 is TGTGCCAGCAGCCCGACGGAGGGGAGGACTGAAGCTTTCTTT. This encodes CASSPTEGRTEAFF.

In this sample, this clone turned up once. The chain joins TRBV9 to TRBJ2-5; maybe TRBD2 (5 bases). V lost 2 bases to trimming and J lost 0 bases, with 5 bases between them. Per germline, CDR1 SGDLS and CDR2 YYNGEE. The CDR3 has 13 residues. The CDR3 spells CASSVGNQETQYF. CDR3 in DNA: TGTGCCAGCAGCGTCGGGAACCAAGAGACCCAGTACTTC.

This sequence joins TRBV9 and TRBJ2-2; D unresolved. The CDR3 consists of 13 residues. The ends were cut back, 4 bases at V and 2 bases at J, with 6 bases in the middle. CDR1 SGDLS and CDR2 YYNGEE come from the germline V gene. The DNA of the CDR3 is TGTGCCAGCAGCATATTTAACACCGGGGAGCTGTTTTTT. Encoded protein: CASSIFNTGELFF.

The chain carries TRBV19 and TRBJ1-1, with D possibly TRBD1 on 6 matching bases. CDR3 length equals 14 residues. The V gene lost 4 bases and the J gene lost 5 bases, with 14 bases spanning the gap. The germline gives CDR1 LNHDA, CDR2 SQIVND (reference sequence). CDR3 nucleotides: TGTGCCAGTAGTAGCGACAGGACCAAGACTGAAGCTTTCTTT. Translation: CASSSDRTKTEAFF.

V is TRBV6-6 and J is TRBJ1-1; the D is unclear. V gave up 2 bases and J gave up 1 base, with 11 bases separating them. Germline CDR1 reads MNHNY; CDR2 reads SVGAGI (reference sequence). This CDR3 has 15 residues. The DNA for the CDR3 is TGTGCCAGCAGTTACGGTGTCGGGTCGAACACTGAAGCTTTCTTT. It codes for CASSYGVGSNTEAFF.

The chain joins TRBV29-1 to TRBJ2-1; the D gene is possibly TRBD2 (6 bases). CDR1 is SQVTM and CDR2 is ANQGSEA in the germline V gene. This CDR3 region has 12 residues. V lost 7 bases and J 6 bases, leaving 13 bases between the germline ends. The CDR3 loop reads CSGNAGFNEQFF. CDR3 in DNA: TGCAGCGGGAATGCGGGGTTCAATGAGCAGTTCTTC.

The chain uses TRBV5-8 and TRBJ2-4; no definite D call. V shed 0 bases and J shed 0 bases, with 10 bases lying between them. CDR1 and CDR2 from the germline V gene are SGHTS and YDEGEE. The CDR3 runs to 16 residues. The DNA of the CDR3 is TGTGCCAGCAGCTTGGAATTAGATCTAGCCAAAAACATTCAGTACTTC. It codes for CASSLELDLAKNIQYF.

The chain employs TRBV5-1 and TRBJ2-7, with 12 bases aligning to TRBD1. CDR1 SGHRS and CDR2 YFSETQ come from the germline V gene. CDR3 length: 17 amino acids. V dropped 4 bases and J dropped 3; count of bases not matched to a gene: 11. The CDR3 protein is CASSTGTGGFVYYEQYF. In DNA, the CDR3 is TGCGCCAGCAGCACCGGGACAGGGGGCTTTGTTTACTACGAGCAGTACTTC.

The chain links TRBV7-2 to TRBJ1-1; D unresolved. The CDR3 runs 14 residues. V was clipped by 1 base and J by 4 bases, with 10 bases between them. The germline gives CDR1 SGHTA, CDR2 FQGNSA. DNA for the CDR3: TGTGCCAGCAGCTTAGGGGGAGAGGCCACTGAAGCTTTCTTT. Protein sequence: CASSLGGEATEAFF.

The chain joins TRBV5-8 to TRBJ1-3; D is ambiguous. Germline V CDR1 and CDR2: SGHTS, YDEGEE. V shed 2 bases and J shed 0 bases, with 3 bases lying between them. The CDR3 loop spans 13 amino acids. The DNA for the CDR3 is TGTGCCAGCAGCTTATACTCTGGAAACACCATATATTTT. Amino acids: CASSLYSGNTIYF.